Shown below are 18 T cell receptor beta chains from a single sample sequenced in a study of T cells in Graves' hyperthyroidism and ophthalmopathy. Amplification yielded TCR beta CDR3 regions, with RNA transcripts as the source. First-round RT-PCR with HTBI primers amplified the TCR CDR3 region. TCRdb used MiXCR to reprocess the multiplex PCR reads, holding one entry per CDR3 protein. The sample has about 480,000 distinct CDR3 sequences, 13% to 15% seen once. Sequencing input: blood. Source of these receptors: a woman aged 18-35 years with Graves' hyperthyroidism.

The chain couples TRBV18 to TRBJ1-1; D is unclear. Germline loops: CDR1 KGHSH, CDR2 LQKENI. V lost 3 bases and J 2 bases, leaving 7 bases between the germline ends. This CDR3 has 13 residues. The CDR3 sequence is CASSPYSNTEAFF. The CDR3 coding sequence is TGTGCCAGCTCACCTTACAGTAACACTGAAGCTTTCTTT.

This clonotype was detected ten times or more. The chain combines TRBV11-1 with TRBJ1-6, with TRBD1 identical over 7 bases. The J segment lost 7 bases and the V segment lost 5 bases, leaving 8 bases of the junction unmatched. CDR1 is SGHAT and CDR2 is FQDESV in the germline V gene (reference sequence). The CDR3 is made up of 15 amino acids. CDR3 nucleotides: TGTGCCAGCAGCACGGGACAGAGTCGAAATTCACCCCTCCACTTT. Protein sequence: CASSTGQSRNSPLHF.

This clonotype was seen a few times. The rearrangement uses TRBV4-2 and TRBJ1-1; D is perhaps TRBD1 (5 bases). CDR3 length: 15 amino acids. Germline CDR1 and CDR2: LGHNA and YNFKEQ. The ends were cut back, 2 bases at V and 0 bases at J, with 10 bases in the middle. CDR3 in DNA: TGTGCCAGCAGCCAAACCCAGGGAATGAACACTGAAGCTTTCTTT. Amino acids: CASSQTQGMNTEAFF.

This clonotype was seen many times. The V and J genes are TRBV24-1 and TRBJ2-3; 11 bases agree with TRBD2. Germline CDR1 and CDR2: KGHDR and SFDVKD. With V trimmed by 5 bases and J by 6 bases, 12 bases remained unmatched. The CDR3 has 17 amino acids. CDR3 loop: CATSGAASGRREDTQYF. The DNA of the CDR3 is TGTGCCACCAGTGGCGCGGCTAGCGGGAGGAGGGAGGATACGCAGTATTTT.

This clonotype has at least ten counts. This chain links TRBV3-1 with TRBJ2-1, with 13 bases matching TRBD2. Germline CDR1 LGHDT, CDR2 YNNKEL (reference sequence). The V and J ends lost 4 bases and 8 bases, in that order; junction bases with no gene match: 8. The CDR3 has 16 residues. Written as DNA, the CDR3 is TGTGCCAGCAGCCGAGGACTAGCGGGAGAGGCCTATGAGCAGTTCTTC. Translating it yields CASSRGLAGEAYEQFF.

This clonotype was observed at least ten times. The CDR3 is CAWTLGSPGYNEQFF. CDR3 in DNA: TGTGCCTGGACTCTGGGGTCCCCCGGCTACAATGAGCAGTTCTTC. The chain joins TRBV30 to TRBJ2-1; D remains unclear. The V end was cut by 4 bases, the J end by 3 bases, with 16 bases between. The CDR3 spans 15 residues. Germline CDR1 reads GTSNPN; CDR2 reads SVGIG (reference sequence).

Many counts were recorded for this clonotype. The rearrangement links TRBV12-3 or TRBV12-4 to TRBJ1-5; D remains unclear. V shed 3 bases and J shed 4 bases, with 19 bases lying between them. The CDR3 extends over 17 amino acids. CDR3 sequence: CASSFRTGTQGNQPQHF. Here the CDR3 DNA reads TGTGCCAGCAGTTTCAGGACGGGCACCCAAGGGAATCAGCCCCAGCATTTT.

This clonotype has at least ten counts. The chain links TRBV7-8 to TRBJ1-1; perhaps TRBD1 as D (5 bases). The CDR3 covers 14 residues. Germline CDR1 is SGHVS and CDR2 is FQNEAQ. V was cut by 5 bases and J by 0 bases, with 10 bases left in between. The CDR3 here is CASSGHGLNTEAFF. Here the CDR3 DNA reads TGTGCCAGCAGCGGACACGGATTGAACACTGAAGCTTTCTTT. The variable domain in full, with the rest retrieved from reference TRBV7-8 and TRBJ1-1, is GAGVSQSPRYKVAKRGQDVALRCDPISGHVSLFWYQQALGQGPEFLTYFQNEAQLDKSGLPSDRFFAERPEGSVSTLKIQRTQQEDSAVYLCASSGHGLNTEAFFGQGTRLTVV.

A few counts support this clonotype. The chain joins TRBV30 to TRBJ2-6, with TRBD2 matching 7 bases. The CDR3 has 16 residues. V lost 3 bases, J lost 1 base, and 6 bases stayed unmatched. The germline V gene encodes CDR1 GTSNPN and CDR2 SVGIG (reference sequence). CDR3 loop: CAWRAGAGSGANVLTF. The CDR3 DNA is TGTGCCTGGAGGGCGGGAGCGGGGTCTGGGGCCAACGTCCTGACTTTC.

The sample holds many counts of this clonotype. The chain recombines TRBV10-3 with TRBJ1-3; unclear D gene. V lost 2 bases, J lost 0 bases, and 8 bases lay in between. The CDR3 runs to 15 residues. Germline V gene data show CDR1 as ENHRY and CDR2 as SYGVKD. Written as DNA, the CDR3 is TGTGCCATCAGTGAGGGGATCAACTCTGGAAACACCATATATTTT. Translation gives CAISEGINSGNTIYF.

The chain combines TRBV10-2 with TRBJ1-6; 9 bases are a match to TRBD1. Per germline, CDR1 WSHSY and CDR2 SAAADI. The CDR3 is made up of 16 amino acids. The V and J ends lost 3 bases and 6 bases, in that order; junction bases with no gene match: 6. CDR3 sequence (DNA): TGCGCCAGCAGTGACCATCGGACAGGGGTTAATTCACCCCTCCACTTT. Encoded protein: CASSDHRTGVNSPLHF.

This clonotype was seen ten or more times. The gene calls are TRBV27 and TRBJ1-4; D is uncertain. The CDR3 is 14 residues long. Germline V gives CDR1 MNHEY, CDR2 SMNVEV (reference sequence). The V gene lost 6 bases and the J gene lost 5 bases, with 13 bases spanning the gap. The chain's CDR3 is CASRLWSGNEKLFF. The CDR3 nucleotides read TGTGCCAGCAGGCTCTGGTCGGGCAATGAAAAACTGTTTTTT.

The chain uses TRBV6-1 and TRBJ1-5; D is unclear. The germline gives CDR1 MNHNS, CDR2 SASEGT. The CDR3 runs 16 residues. V was cut by 7 bases and J by 7 bases, with 23 bases left in between. The CDR3: CASNAQRVTGRQPQHF. Written as DNA, the CDR3 is TGTGCCAGCAACGCCCAGAGGGTTACTGGACGGCAGCCCCAGCATTTT.

This clonotype was recorded at least ten times. CDR3 sequence (DNA): TGTGCCAGCAGAAGCCTCAAAACAGGGGGTAATGGCTACACCTTC. Translation gives CASRSLKTGGNGYTF. The J gene is TRBJ1-2, the V gene TRBV11-2; 8 nucleotides agree with TRBD1. Germline values: CDR1 SGHAT, CDR2 FQNNGV. The CDR3 totals 15 residues. V shed 6 bases and J 6 bases; nucleotides not matched to a gene: 12.

This clonotype was observed at least ten times. The V gene is TRBV24-1, the J gene TRBJ2-2; perhaps TRBD1 as D (5 bases). This CDR3 has 16 residues. CDR1 is KGHDR and CDR2 is SFDVKD in the germline V gene. Trimming took off 6 bases at V and 0 bases at J, with 13 bases between the two ends. Here the CDR3 reads CATSMRRGTNTGELFF. The CDR3 DNA sequence: TGTGCCACCAGTATGAGAAGGGGTACGAACACCGGGGAGCTGTTTTTT.

There are many counts of this clonotype. The genes are TRBV28 and TRBJ1-5, with a tentative D call TRBD1 (6 bases). V dropped 3 bases and J dropped 1 base, with 13 bases sitting between them. Germline CDR1 MDHEN, CDR2 SYDVKM. This CDR3 has 16 amino acids. This chain's CDR3 is CASSLEGVRSNQPQHF. CDR3 nucleotides: TGTGCCAGCAGTTTGGAGGGGGTGCGGAGCAATCAGCCCCAGCATTTT. The full variable domain, in which reference TRBV28 and TRBJ1-5 provide the parts outside the CDR3, is DVKVTQSSRYLVKRTGEKVFLECVQDMDHENMFWYRQDPGLGLRLIYFSYDVKMKEKGDIPEGYSVSREKKERFSLILESASTNQTSMYLCASSLEGVRSNQPQHFGDGTRLSIL.

This clonotype has more than one count but fewer than ten. J is TRBJ2-6 and V is TRBV7-7; D uncertain. This CDR3 has 15 residues. From germline, CDR1 is SSHAT and CDR2 FNYEAQ (reference sequence). V shed 5 bases and J shed 0 bases, with 8 bases lying between them. CDR3 nucleotides: TGTGCCAGCAGCCCCTTCGGCTCTGGGGCCAACGTCCTGACTTTC. Translating gives CASSPFGSGANVLTF.

This clonotype was observed a handful of times. V is TRBV6-1 and J is TRBJ2-7, with D hard to call. The CDR3 contains 12 residues. The V gene lost 4 bases and the J gene lost 7 bases, with 11 bases spanning the gap. Germline lookup yields CDR1 MNHNS and CDR2 SASEGT. In DNA, the CDR3 is TGTGCCAGCAGTGGAGCTCCTTATGAGCAGTACGTC. Protein sequence: CASSGAPYEQYV.